Ten or more counts support the clone carrying this T cell receptor (beta chain). These data come from a study of neurological immune-mediated disorders. The V segment lost 3 bases and the J segment 7 bases; nucleotides outside the gene matches: 11. Germline CDR1 and CDR2: MDHEN and SYDVKM. CDR3 length: 17 residues. TCRdb re-called the 5' RACE reads through MiXCR, storing one row per CDR3 protein. The sample yields about 58,000 distinct CDR3 sequences, about 3.3% seen once. Material: PBMCs. V usage is TRBV28 and J usage is TRBJ1-6; 8 positions match TRBD1. This receptor was taken from a woman aged 60 to 75 with multiple sclerosis. The CDR3 loop is CASSFLGQGPRNSPLHF. The CDR3 nucleotides read TGTGCCAGCAGTTTTCTTGGACAGGGTCCAAGAAATTCACCCCTCCACTTT.